The 7 T cell receptor beta chains below come from one sample, sequenced in a study of regulatory T cells in long-lasting Graves disease (dated by TCRdb to about 2021). The library was prepared using multiplex PCR. Sequenced using an Illumina HiSeq 4000. To build TCR beta libraries, CDR3 regions were amplified by Arm-PCR using iRepertoire HTBI primers. Starting from the raw public reads, TCRdb applied fastp trimming at Q25, assembled clones with MiXCR and retained in-frame beta chains. Each entry merges the rows of one CDR3 protein and shows their most common DNA and genes. Within this sample are over 350,000 distinct CDR3 sequences, with roughly 20% of them counted one time only. The ten largest clones represent 20% of the sample. The time point label corresponds to: persistent/refractory GD, antithyroid drugs over 5 years with positive TRAb. For both TCR sequencing and RNA sequencing, RNA was extracted from PBMCs using TRIzol.

Sample: peripheral blood mononuclear cells (PBMCs), taken when the disease was refractory, from a patient treated with antithyroid drugs. These receptors originate from a female donor with Graves disease.

V gene TRBV5-5 combines with J gene TRBJ2-5; no definite D call. Trimming pared 0 bases from V and 4 bases from J, leaving 7 bases between. Germline values: CDR1 SGHKS, CDR2 YYEKEE (reference sequence). CDR3 size: 13 residues. CDR3 DNA: TGTGCCAGCAGCTTGGGTCCGATAGAGACCCAGTACTTC. It codes for CASSLGPIETQYF.

This clonotype was recorded many times. The chain is built from TRBV27 and TRBJ1-1, with 7 nucleotides matching TRBD1. Germline lookup yields CDR1 MNHEY and CDR2 SMNVEV (reference sequence). V shed 3 bases and J 4 bases; nucleotides not matched to a gene: 8. CDR3 length: 15 amino acids. The chain's CDR3 is CASSFSGGVGTEAFF. The CDR3 nucleotides read TGTGCCAGCAGTTTCTCAGGGGGGGTCGGCACTGAAGCTTTCTTT.

Details on this clonotype: An end of the junction differs from the germline gene, which may be a read error. This chain joins TRBV11-2 and TRBJ2-7; D gene unclear. Germline lookup yields CDR1 SGHAT and CDR2 FQNNGV. The CDR3 has 12 amino acids. CDR3 region: CASSSGLYERYF. The CDR3 nucleotides are TGTGCCAGCAGCTCAGGATTGTACGAGCGGTACTTC.

This clonotype has just a few counts. V is TRBV2 and J is TRBJ1-1, with D possibly matching TRBD1 (5 bases). In germline, CDR1 is SNHLY, CDR2 FYNNEI. Trimming removed 10 bases from V and 5 bases from J, with 20 bases in between. The CDR3 is 14 amino acids. Here the CDR3 reads CATLGLGGWTEAFF. As DNA, the CDR3 is TGTGCCACCCTTGGGCTCGGGGGGTGGACTGAAGCTTTCTTT.

This clonotype was seen repeatedly, ten times or more. The chain recombines TRBV20-1 with TRBJ1-2, with D tentatively TRBD1 (5 bases). The CDR3 spans 12 residues. The V end was cut by 6 bases, the J end by 3 bases, with 11 bases between. CDR1 DFQATT and CDR2 SNEGSKA come from the germline V gene (reference sequence). The CDR3 region is CSAPRDDYGYTF. The CDR3 DNA reads TGCAGTGCCCCCAGGGACGACTATGGCTACACCTTC.

The chain joins TRBV30 to TRBJ1-1; D gene uncertain. Trimming pared 1 base from V and 5 bases from J, leaving 14 bases between. There are 14 residues in the CDR3. Germline V CDR1 and CDR2: GTSNPN, SVGIG (reference sequence). CDR3 amino acids: CAWSGTSTETEAFF. DNA for the CDR3: TGTGCCTGGAGTGGGACCTCTACCGAAACTGAAGCTTTCTTT.

This clonotype was seen repeatedly, ten times or more. The chain has TRBV7-2 and TRBJ2-3; TRBD2 matches at 7 bases. Germline CDR1 and CDR2: SGHTA and FQGNSA. CDR3 length: 16 amino acids. Trimming at V came to 4 bases and at J to 4 bases, leaving 11 bases not matched to a gene. CDR3 residues: CASSSRSWEGPDTQYF. CDR3 DNA sequence: TGTGCCAGCAGCTCCCGTTCGTGGGAGGGCCCAGATACGCAGTATTTT.